The 14 T cell receptor beta chains listed next were all sequenced from one sample in a study of immune heterogeneity within non-small cell lung tumors. The authors amplified TCR beta CDR3 by multiplex PCR with 32 V and 13 J primers. TCRdb ran MiXCR on the multiplex PCR reads and lists one entry per CDR3 protein. The sample gives 10,000 to 15,000 distinct CDR3 sequences, roughly 23% of which show up once; around 15% is in the top ten. Template material comprised bulk tumor genomic DNA at 550 to 650 ng per sample. Multiple biopsies spaced far apart were taken from each primary tumor during surgery. The patients were newly diagnosed with non-small cell lung cancer, had not been treated, and had curative surgery. Sequencing input: lung tumor tissue. The receptors were gathered from a middle-aged man with non-small cell lung cancer.

This clonotype is labeled medium-sized. The V gene is TRBV28, the J gene TRBJ1-3, with a tentative D call TRBD1 (6 bases). Between the trimmed V and J ends, which lost 3 bases and 1 base, there was a span of 16 bases. There are 17 residues in the CDR3. The germline V gene has CDR1 MDHEN and CDR2 SYDVKM. The CDR3 DNA is TGTGCCAGCAGTTTGGCCCTTATAACAGGGTCTGGAAACACCATATATTTT. It codes for CASSLALITGSGNTIYF. Variable domain in full (rest from reference TRBV28 and TRBJ1-3): DVKVTQSSRYLVKRTGEKVFLECVQDMDHENMFWYRQDPGLGLRLIYFSYDVKMKEKGDIPEGYSVSREKKERFSLILESASTNQTSMYLCASSLALITGSGNTIYFGEGSWLTVV.

By proportion, this clonotype is medium-sized. The V call is TRBV6-1, the J call TRBJ1-5; D remains unclear. The V gene's germline CDR1 is MNHNS and CDR2 SASEGT. The V end lost 3 bases, the J end lost 0 bases, and 18 bases lay between the germline ends. The CDR3 totals 18 residues. CDR3 sequence (DNA): TGTGCCAGCAGTGATCGCACGGAGTCAGATTATAGCAATCAGCCCCAGCATTTT. This codes for CASSDRTESDYSNQPQHF.

This clonotype has ten or more counts. The chain employs TRBV6-6 and TRBJ1-4; TRBD1 matches at 7 bases. Germline values: CDR1 MNHNY, CDR2 SVGAGI (reference sequence). The CDR3 extends over 14 amino acids. Trimming cost V 0 bases and J 5 bases; bases outside gene matches: 0. The chain's CDR3 is CASSYSTGNEKLFF. The CDR3 DNA reads TGTGCCAGCAGTTACTCGACAGGGAATGAAAAACTGTTTTTT.

This clonotype turned up a few times. The chain couples TRBV6-1 to TRBJ2-7; D unclear. There are 12 residues in the CDR3. V was pared by 4 bases and J by 3 bases, with 7 bases between. The germline CDR1 and CDR2 sequences are MNHNS and SASEGT. The CDR3 here is CASSARFYEQYF. The CDR3 nucleotides are TGTGCCAGCAGTGCTAGGTTCTACGAGCAGTACTTC.

As regards this clonotype: A read error is possible here, since a much larger clone lies one base away. The V and J genes are TRBV20-1 and TRBJ1-1; D gene ambiguous. This CDR3 comprises 12 residues. The V gene's germline CDR1 is DFQATT and CDR2 SNEGSKA (reference sequence). DNA of the CDR3: TGCAGTGCTCAAAGGGAGAACACTGAAGCTTTGTTT. Its protein is CSAQRENTEALF.

By frequency in the sample, this clonotype is medium-sized. The chain employs TRBV28 and TRBJ1-5, with 8 bases that match TRBD1. Germline CDR1 and CDR2: MDHEN and SYDVKM. J lost 6 bases, V lost 3 bases, and 4 bases had no gene match. This CDR3 spans 14 amino acids. In nucleotides, the CDR3 is TGTGCCAGCAGTTTGAGGACAGGGACTCAGCCCCAGCATTTT. Residues: CASSLRTGTQPQHF. Combining the CDR3 with reference TRBV28 and TRBJ1-5 gives the whole variable domain DVKVTQSSRYLVKRTGEKVFLECVQDMDHENMFWYRQDPGLGLRLIYFSYDVKMKEKGDIPEGYSVSREKKERFSLILESASTNQTSMYLCASSLRTGTQPQHFGDGTRLSIL.

Worth noting for this clonotype: Since a much larger clone is just one base distant, this may be a read error. The chain uses TRBV6-4 and TRBJ2-1; 11 nucleotides line up with TRBD1. CDR3 length equals 15 residues. Germline assignment: CDR1 MRHNA and CDR2 SNTAGT. The CDR3 sequence: CDSSDGTGGYNEQFF. The CDR3 DNA reads TGTGACAGCAGTGACGGGACAGGGGGCTACAATGAGCAGTTCTTC.

Worth noting for this clonotype: A single base separates this from a much larger clone, so it may be a read error. The chain combines TRBV3-1 with TRBJ2-1, with D tentatively TRBD1 (6 bases). The CDR3 extends over 18 amino acids. V was pared by 10 bases and J by 4 bases, with 29 bases between. Germline lookup yields CDR1 LGHDT and CDR2 YNNKEL (reference sequence). CDR3 residues: CANIHRPLRQELYNEQFF. The CDR3 region has the DNA TGTGCCAACATCCACCGCCCCCTCCGACAGGAGCTTTACAATGAGCAGTTCTTC.

On this clonotype itself: A junction boundary mismatches the germline segment, possibly from a read error. This chain links TRBV12-3 or TRBV12-4 with TRBJ1-6, with D possibly being TRBD1 (5 bases). This CDR3 comprises 15 residues. The CDR3 sequence is CASTLPRGRNSPLHF. In DNA form, the CDR3 reads TGTGCTAGCACCCTCCCGAGGGGCCGGAATTCACCCCTCCACTTT.

On this clonotype: A read error may explain this, as a much larger clone is one base away. The chain uses TRBV18 and TRBJ1-1; D unclear. Germline loops: CDR1 KGHSH, CDR2 LQKENI. The CDR3 has 13 residues. The CDR3 loop reads CASSPSQNTEDFF. CDR3 nucleotide sequence: TGTGCCAGCTCCCCGAGCCAGAACACTGAAGATTTCTTT.

Comment on this clonotype: Being one base from a much bigger clone, this may be a read error. This chain uses TRBV5-6 with TRBJ2-7, with D possibly TRBD1 on 5 matching bases. In germline, CDR1 is SGHDT, CDR2 YYEEEE. The CDR3 has 15 residues. Here the CDR3 reads CACSLPLDSSYEQYF. Here the CDR3 DNA reads TGTGCCTGCAGCTTGCCCCTAGACAGTTCCTACGAGCAGTACTTC.

This clonotype was picked up many times. The genes are TRBV3-1 and TRBJ1-5; D unclear. This CDR3 comprises 15 residues. V gave up 0 bases and J gave up 0 bases, with 6 bases separating them. In germline, CDR1 is LGHDT, CDR2 YNNKEL (reference sequence). The CDR3 loop is CASSQDPDSNQPQHF. CDR3 nucleotides: TGTGCCAGCAGCCAAGATCCAGATAGCAATCAGCCCCAGCATTTT.

A note on this clonotype: A much bigger clone sits one base away, suggesting this may be a read error. J is TRBJ2-1 and V is TRBV20-1, with 8 nucleotides matching TRBD2. The CDR3 consists of 17 residues. Germline V CDR1 and CDR2: DFQATT, SNEGSKA (reference sequence). The junction had 16 bases not matched to a gene; V was cut back by 3 bases and J by 6 bases. Here the CDR3 DNA reads TGCAGTGCTAGGTTGGGGCTCCGGGGGGGCGTACCCAATGAGCAGTTCTTC. Translated, it gives CSARLGLRGGVPNEQFF.

As to this clonotype: A much larger clone is a single base away; this may be a read error. This chain links TRBV20-1 with TRBJ2-7; D call uncertain. The V end was cut by 0 bases, the J end by 6 bases, with 21 bases between. This CDR3 comprises 16 residues. Per the germline V gene, CDR1 is DFQATT and CDR2 is SNEGSKA (reference sequence). The CDR3 DNA sequence: TGCAGTGCTAGAGATTTTGCGTGTCTGACAACCTCCGAGCAGTACTTC. Protein: CSARDFACLTTSEQYF.